Each of the 30 T cell receptor beta chains below was sequenced from the same sample in a study of CD8+CD57+ T cells in acquired aplastic anemia. The use of genomic DNA as template underpinned the TCR beta VDJ and CDR3 profiling. TCRdb reprocessed the reads via MiXCR and lists one record per CDR3 protein. The sample carries about 200,000 distinct CDR3 sequences, roughly 50% recorded once. All patients picked for sequencing had shown, by flow cytometry, an expansion of CD8+CD57+ cells. The sequenced material came from sorted CD4+, CD8+, or CD8+CD57+ T cells (not recorded which) from PBMCs. These receptors came from a human donor with aplastic anemia.

Remarks on this clonotype: The junction departs from germline at one end; a sequencing error may be responsible. The chain links TRBV10-3 to TRBJ1-6; TRBD1 might be the D (5 bases). Germline values: CDR1 ENHRY, CDR2 SYGVKD. The CDR3 runs to 15 residues. CDR3 in DNA: TGTACCATCAGTGCCCGGGACGGGGCCGATTCACCCCTCCACTTT. Protein sequence: CTISARDGADSPLHF.

In this sample, this clonotype turned up many times. The J gene is TRBJ1-2, the V gene TRBV19, with D possibly being TRBD1 (6 bases). Germline loops: CDR1 LNHDA, CDR2 SQIVND (reference sequence). The CDR3 sequence is 13 residues long. Trimming removed 6 bases from V and 7 bases from J, with 15 bases in between. The CDR3 DNA reads as TGTGCCAGTAGATACACAGGGAACGGTGGCTACACCTTC. This gives the protein CASRYTGNGGYTF.

CDR3 residues: CASRMSGTGPAYEQYF. The CDR3 region has the DNA TGTGCCAGCAGGATGTCGGGGACAGGGCCAGCCTACGAGCAGTACTTC. This chain uses TRBV7-8 with TRBJ2-7, with 9 bases aligning to TRBD1. The CDR3 extends over 16 amino acids. In germline, CDR1 is SGHVS, CDR2 FQNEAQ. With 6 bases clipped from V and 2 bases from J, the junction kept 11 bases outside the gene matches.

The V call is TRBV20-1, the J call TRBJ1-5; TRBD1 agrees at 7 bases. V dropped 0 bases and J dropped 3; count of bases not matched to a gene: 5. CDR1 and CDR2 from the germline V gene are DFQATT and SNEGSKA (reference sequence). This CDR3 region has 15 residues. The CDR3 sequence is CSARDRDRSNQPQHF. DNA of the CDR3: TGCAGTGCTAGAGATAGGGACAGATCCAATCAGCCCCAGCATTTT.

This clonotype was counted many times. V gene TRBV7-9 combines with J gene TRBJ2-2; D is unresolved. Trimming took off 1 base at V and 6 bases at J, with 12 bases between the two ends. The CDR3 totals 15 residues. CDR1 and CDR2 from the germline V gene are SEHNR and FQNEAQ (reference sequence). The CDR3 bases are TGTGCCAGCAGCTTAGGAGACGCGCGAGCCGGGGAGCTGTTTTTT. Translation: CASSLGDARAGELFF.

This clonotype was observed many times. CDR3 loop: CASTLRGDTGELFF. CDR3 in DNA: TGTGCCAGCACCCTCCGGGGAGACACCGGGGAGCTGTTTTTT. This rearrangement joins TRBV12-3 or TRBV12-4 to TRBJ2-2; weak D call: TRBD2 (5 bases). Trimming shortened V by 7 bases and J by 3 bases, and 12 bases separated the two germline ends. There are 14 residues in the CDR3.

Remarks on this clonotype: This may arise from a read error, as a much more abundant clone is one base away. Since the CDR3 does not end with the conserved phenylalanine or tryptophan, this likely comes from a read error. This chain connects TRBV20-1 to TRBJ2-7; TRBD2 matches 14 bases. CDR1 and CDR2 from the germline V gene are DFQATT and SNEGSKA (reference sequence). The CDR3 sequence is 17 residues long. V gave up 5 bases and J gave up 7 bases; unmatched junction bases: 16. The CDR3 reads CSAPPTSGGAGFLEQYS. The CDR3 nucleotides are TGCAGTGCTCCCCCGACTAGCGGGGGGGCGGGGTTCTTGGAGCAGTACTCC.

This clonotype was counted ten times or more. A junction boundary mismatches the germline segment, possibly from a read error. V gene TRBV6-1 combines with J gene TRBJ2-7; possible D gene TRBD1, 6 bases. CDR3 length: 13 amino acids. Germline V gene lookup returns CDR1 MNHNS and CDR2 SASEGT. CDR3 amino acids: CASREGGPYEQYF. CDR3 nucleotide sequence: TGTGCCAGCAGGGAAGGGGGTCCCTACGAGCAGTACTTC.

This clonotype has at least ten counts. This chain connects TRBV4-1 to TRBJ1-2, with D unresolved. The CDR3 has 19 residues. V was pared by 4 bases and J by 3 bases, with 27 bases between. Looked up from germline, CDR1 is MGHRA and CDR2 is YSYEKL. CDR3 sequence: CASSLPARVTVGKYYGYTF. CDR3 coding DNA: TGCGCCAGCAGCCTCCCAGCCCGCGTGACGGTGGGGAAATACTATGGCTACACCTTC.

This chain links TRBV2 with TRBJ1-6; D uncertain. The CDR3 consists of 12 residues. Trimming removed 7 bases from V and 7 bases from J, with 8 bases in between. CDR1 is SNHLY and CDR2 is FYNNEI in the germline V gene. Written as DNA, the CDR3 is TGTGCCAGCAAGGGTGGCAATTCACCCCTCCACTTT. Protein: CASKGGNSPLHF.

The rearrangement joins TRBV20-1 to TRBJ2-7, with TRBD2 matching over 7 bases. The CDR3 runs to 16 residues. Germline V gene lookup returns CDR1 DFQATT and CDR2 SNEGSKA (reference sequence). V was pared by 3 bases and J by 4 bases, with 15 bases of the junction left unmatched. The CDR3 region is CSASSRSWGGRYEQYF. The CDR3 region has the DNA TGCAGTGCTAGCTCCAGGTCGTGGGGGGGTCGGTACGAGCAGTACTTC.

This chain joins TRBV20-1 and TRBJ2-4; D is perhaps TRBD1 (6 bases). Near its end, the DNA agrees better with TRBJ2-7, so the J call may be wrong. Germline values: CDR1 DFQATT, CDR2 SNEGSKA (reference sequence). CDR3 size: 13 residues. The chain's CDR3 is CSAIKDSLYEQYF. The CDR3 region has the DNA TGCAGTGCCATTAAGGACAGTCTCTACGAGCAGTACTTC.

In its sample, this clonotype was seen many times. The rearrangement uses TRBV12-3 or TRBV12-4 and TRBJ1-1, with 9 bases matching TRBD1. The length of the CDR3 is 12 residues. V was pared by 6 bases and J by 7 bases, with 3 bases of the junction left unmatched. The CDR3 DNA reads TGTGCCAGCAGACCGGGACAGGGTGAAGCTTTCTTT. Translating gives CASRPGQGEAFF.

A single count supports this clonotype. This CDR3 is CASSLLQVSPLHF. The DNA of the CDR3 is TGCGCCAGCAGCCTTTTGCAGGTTTCACCCCTCCACTTT. This chain uses TRBV4-1 with TRBJ1-6; D is unresolved. The germline CDR1 and CDR2 sequences are MGHRA and YSYEKL. The CDR3 runs to 13 residues. The V and J ends lost 4 bases and 9 bases respectively, with 10 bases between them.

The V gene is TRBV2, the J gene TRBJ1-2; the match to TRBD1 covers 7 bases. V trimming: 4 bases; J trimming: 2 bases; junction bases outside the gene matches: 4. The germline CDR1 and CDR2 sequences are SNHLY and FYNNEI. CDR3 length: 14 residues. The CDR3: CASSGGTDNYGYTF. The CDR3 DNA follows: TGTGCCAGCAGTGGCGGGACAGACAACTATGGCTACACCTTC.

This clonotype was recorded at least ten times. In DNA, the CDR3 is TGTGCCAGCAGCGGAGGGACAGGGGCTCAGCCCCAGCATTTT. This encodes CASSGGTGAQPQHF. The chain recombines TRBV2 with TRBJ1-5; 10 nucleotides match TRBD1. J lost 6 bases, V lost 6 bases, and 5 bases had no gene match. Germline V gives CDR1 SNHLY, CDR2 FYNNEI. The CDR3 consists of 14 residues.

This clonotype was picked up a small number of times. Here the CDR3 DNA reads TGTGCCAGTAGTCAACAGGGGAGCAATCAGCCCCAGCATTTT. This gives the protein CASSQQGSNQPQHF. V gene TRBV19 combines with J gene TRBJ1-5; 7 positions match TRBD1. The CDR3 extends over 14 amino acids. Germline V gene lookup returns CDR1 LNHDA and CDR2 SQIVND (reference sequence). Trimming took 5 bases from V and 1 from J; bases not matched to a gene: 2.

Concerning this clonotype: A much larger clone differs from this one at a single base, so this may be a read error. V gene TRBV25-1 combines with J gene TRBJ2-7; D gene uncertain. The V and J ends lost 3 bases and 3 bases respectively, with 3 bases between them. The CDR3 sequence is 11 residues long. The germline V gene encodes CDR1 MGHDK and CDR2 SYGVNS. CDR3 in amino acids: CASSDFYEQYF. In nucleotides, the CDR3 is TGTGCCAGCAGTGACTTCTACGAGCAGTACTTC.

The CDR3 loop is CASGGRGGNLKSPLHF. The CDR3 region has the DNA TGTGCCAGCGGAGGACGGGGGGGTAATCTCAAATCACCCCTCCACTTT. The rearrangement links TRBV2 to TRBJ1-6; maybe TRBD1 (5 bases). This CDR3 region has 16 residues. Per the germline V gene, CDR1 is SNHLY and CDR2 is FYNNEI. V was pared by 8 bases and J by 10 bases, with 24 bases between.

This chain uses TRBV20-1 with TRBJ1-2; no clear D. Trimming left V 1 base short and J 4 bases short, with 10 bases between. Germline CDR1 and CDR2: DFQATT and SNEGSKA (reference sequence). This CDR3 is 13 amino acids long. The CDR3 sequence is CSARVIDRYGYTF. The DNA of the CDR3 is TGCAGTGCTAGAGTCATAGACCGCTATGGCTACACCTTC.

This clonotype was recorded many times. CDR3 DNA sequence: TGTGCCAGCAGTTTATGGGGACAGGGGGCGCACGAGCAGTACTTC. It codes for CASSLWGQGAHEQYF. V and J are TRBV28 and TRBJ2-7; 12 nucleotides match TRBD1. Germline values: CDR1 MDHEN, CDR2 SYDVKM. The junction had 2 bases not matched to a gene; V was cut back by 0 bases and J by 5 bases. The CDR3 runs 15 residues.

This clonotype came up many times. This chain uses TRBV20-1 with TRBJ2-6; 8 nucleotides agree with TRBD1. With V trimmed by 6 bases and J by 0 bases, 10 bases remained unmatched. There are 17 residues in the CDR3. The germline CDR1 and CDR2 sequences are DFQATT and SNEGSKA (reference sequence). For the CDR3, the DNA is TGCAGTGCAGGCGGGACAGGATCGTACTCTGGGGCCAACGTCCTGACTTTC. This gives the protein CSAGGTGSYSGANVLTF.

Details on this clonotype: With a much larger clone just one base away, this may be a read error. This sequence joins TRBV7-2 and TRBJ1-6, with 8 nucleotides matching TRBD1. Trimming cost V 3 bases and J 9 bases; bases outside gene matches: 4. The length of the CDR3 is 14 residues. From germline, CDR1 is SGHTA and CDR2 FQGNSA. CDR3 in amino acids: CASSFTGGTSPLHF. DNA of the CDR3: TGTGCCAGCAGCTTTACAGGGGGTACTTCACCCCTCCACTTT.

A note on this clonotype: Since a much larger clone is just one base distant, this may be a read error. The rearrangement joins TRBV5-4 to TRBJ1-4, with D possibly TRBD1 on 5 matching bases. CDR3 length: 14 amino acids. Germline V gives CDR1 SGHNT, CDR2 YYREEE (reference sequence). The CDR3 nucleotides are TGTGCCAGCAGCACGGGACTGAAAAATGGAAAACTGTTTTTT. This gives the protein CASSTGLKNGKLFF.

This clonotype was picked up a small number of times. The chain recombines TRBV19 with TRBJ2-7; no clear D gene. Germline CDR1 and CDR2: LNHDA and SQIVND (reference sequence). The CDR3 runs to 14 residues. V dropped 0 bases and J dropped 3 bases, with 9 bases sitting between them. Here the CDR3 reads CASSIDRRSYEQYF. DNA of the CDR3: TGTGCCAGTAGTATAGATCGACGGAGCTACGAGCAGTACTTC.

This clonotype was seen repeatedly, ten times or more. The gene calls are TRBV20-1 and TRBJ2-5, with D possibly matching TRBD1 (5 bases). Germline CDR1 reads DFQATT; CDR2 reads SNEGSKA (reference sequence). The V end was cut by 0 bases, the J end by 2 bases, with 10 bases between. The CDR3 is made up of 14 amino acids. The CDR3 protein is CSARDRVGQETQYF. The CDR3 DNA follows: TGCAGTGCTAGAGACAGGGTGGGGCAAGAGACCCAGTACTTC.

The chain couples TRBV4-1 to TRBJ2-7, with D possibly being TRBD2 (5 bases). The CDR3 is 14 residues long. The germline CDR1 and CDR2 sequences are MGHRA and YSYEKL. The V end lost 4 bases, the J end lost 1 base, and 11 bases lay between the germline ends. CDR3 residues: CASSLARESYEQYF. The CDR3 region has the DNA TGCGCCAGCAGCCTGGCTCGGGAATCCTACGAGCAGTACTTC.

The chain links TRBV4-1 to TRBJ2-5, with 8 bases lining up with TRBD2. The V and J ends lost 3 bases and 5 bases, in that order; junction bases with no gene match: 14. Germline-derived CDR1 and CDR2 are MGHRA and YSYEKL. The CDR3 is 17 amino acids. The CDR3: CASSQGSRGGRAETQYF. CDR3 coding DNA: TGCGCCAGCAGCCAGGGCTCCCGGGGGGGCAGAGCGGAGACCCAGTACTTC.

In this sample, this clonotype turned up many times. CDR3 sequence (DNA): TGTGCCAGCAGTTACCGGGACAGAAACACTGAAGCTTTCTTT. It yields the protein CASSYRDRNTEAFF. This chain connects TRBV6-2 or TRBV6-3 to TRBJ1-1, with 7 bases fitting TRBD1. The CDR3 runs 14 residues. In germline, CDR1 is MNHEY, CDR2 SVGEGT. J was trimmed by 2 bases and V by 2 bases; bases with no gene match: 2.

As for this clonotype: A much larger clone sits a single nucleotide away, making a read error possible. Here the CDR3 omits its conserved ending phenylalanine or tryptophan, so a read error is the likely source. This rearrangement joins TRBV5-1 to TRBJ2-2; D may be TRBD1 (7 bases). Trimming cost V 4 bases and J 5 bases, with 18 bases left between them. Germline values: CDR1 SGHRS, CDR2 YFSETQ. CDR3 size: 16 residues. In DNA, the CDR3 is TGCGCCAGCAGCCGCATGCAGGGGGGTTCGACCGGGGAGCTGTTTTCT. This sequence encodes CASSRMQGGSTGELFS.